Following are 17 T cell receptor beta chains from one sample sequenced in a study of blood T cells in healthy people across ages. Through a sample-barcoded 5' primer and a J-beta primer mix, a second PCR was run for 7 to 11 cycles. TCRdb called the 5' RACE reads again in MiXCR, with one record for every CDR3 protein. This sample yields hundreds of thousands of distinct CDR3 sequences, of which under 45% are seen a single time; about 21% belongs to the top ten. Source material: blood. The receptors stem from a man between 60 and 75 years old in good health.

V gene TRBV4-3 combines with J gene TRBJ2-4; D is uncertain. The DNA end favors TRBJ2-7, so the J call may be wrong. The CDR3 sequence is 13 residues long. From germline, CDR1 is LGHNA and CDR2 YSLEER. CDR3 nucleotides: TGCGCCAGCAGCCCCCGAATGGACTACGAGCAGTACTTC. Residues: CASSPRMDYEQYF.

V gene TRBV14 combines with J gene TRBJ2-5; TRBD1 might be the D (6 bases). V was shortened by 4 bases and J by 11 bases, with 20 bases between the two germline ends. The CDR3 is 14 residues long. Per germline, CDR1 SGHDN and CDR2 FVKESK. For the CDR3, the DNA is TGTGCCAGCAGCCCCACAGGGTCTCGCAATGAGCAGTACTTC. This encodes CASSPTGSRNEQYF.

Remarks on this clonotype: With a much larger clone just one base away, this may be a read error. The gene calls are TRBV29-1 and TRBJ2-7; D remains ambiguous. Near its end, the DNA agrees better with TRBJ2-5, so the J call may be wrong. The CDR3 is made up of 13 amino acids. The germline gives CDR1 SQVTM, CDR2 ANQGSEA. CDR3 coding DNA: TGCAGCGTCGCTGAGAAGGGTGGAGAGACCCAGTACTTC. Its translation is CSVAEKGGETQYF.

This chain links TRBV5-1 with TRBJ2-5; 7 bases are a match to TRBD1. The J call could be wrong; TRBJ2-7 is a better fit for the DNA end. The CDR3 length is 16 residues. Germline V lookup: CDR1 SGHRS, CDR2 YFSETQ. CDR3 DNA sequence: TGCGCCAGCAGCCCGTGGACCGGGACAGCCTCCTACGAGCAGTACTTC. Its translation: CASSPWTGTASYEQYF.

This clonotype was picked up a small number of times. The V gene is TRBV12-3 or TRBV12-4, the J gene TRBJ1-1; no clear D gene. Trimming shortened V by 0 bases and J by 0 bases, and 8 bases separated the two germline ends. The CDR3 sequence is 15 residues long. In DNA form, the CDR3 reads TGTGCCAGCAGTTTAGCGGACCGCCTGAACACTGAAGCTTTCTTT. Translation gives CASSLADRLNTEAFF.

This clonotype has only a few counts. The V call is TRBV10-3, the J call TRBJ2-7; possibly TRBD1 for D (6 bases). Trimming took off 10 bases at V and 8 bases at J, with 9 bases between the two ends. There are 9 residues in the CDR3. CDR1 is ENHRY and CDR2 is SYGVKD in the germline V gene. CDR3 amino acids: CAKDSQQYF. The CDR3, as DNA: TGTGCCAAGGACAGTCAGCAGTACTTC.

This clonotype was counted a few times. The chain recombines TRBV20-1 with TRBJ2-7; no definite D call. Germline V gives CDR1 DFQATT, CDR2 SNEGSKA (reference sequence). The length of the CDR3 is 13 residues. V was cut by 2 bases and J by 0 bases, with 8 bases left in between. The CDR3 sequence is CSARTQSSYEQYF. CDR3 DNA sequence: TGCAGTGCTAGAACACAGAGCTCCTACGAGCAGTACTTC.

With regard to this clonotype: A read error is likely, as this CDR3 ends without the conserved phenylalanine or tryptophan. The chain recombines TRBV18 with TRBJ2-1; unclear D gene. This CDR3 contains 13 residues. V gave up 4 bases and J gave up 8 bases, with 12 bases separating them. CDR1 and CDR2 from the germline V gene are KGHSH and LQKENI. In DNA, the CDR3 is TGTGCCAGCTCACTCGCGGTGGCGTATGAGCAGTTCCTC. It yields the protein CASSLAVAYEQFL.

This clonotype was seen a few times. The chain joins TRBV9 to TRBJ2-5; D may be TRBD2 (5 bases). CDR1 is SGDLS, CDR2 YYNGEE, per germline. Trimming cost V 2 bases and J 5 bases, with 10 bases left between them. CDR3 length: 13 residues. CDR3 nucleotides: TGTGCCAGCAGCGTGAGCGGTACGGAGACCCAGTACTTC. Protein product: CASSVSGTETQYF.

In the case of this clonotype: A much larger clone is a single base away; this may be a read error. The chain recombines TRBV11-2 with TRBJ1-6; TRBD1 matches 7 bases. Trimming removed 1 base from V and 8 bases from J; junction bases left unmatched: 2. The germline gives CDR1 SGHAT, CDR2 FQNNGV. CDR3 length: 14 residues. DNA of the CDR3: TGTGCCAGCAGCTTAGGGGGACAGTATTCACCCCTCCACTTT. It yields the protein CASSLGGQYSPLHF.

V is TRBV7-2 and J is TRBJ2-1; no clear D. V lost 1 base and J lost 4, with 11 bases in between. Germline V gene sequence: CDR1 SGHTA, CDR2 FQGNSA. This CDR3 has 15 residues. CDR3 coding DNA: TGTGCCAGCAGCTTAGAACAGAATGGGTACAATGAGCAGTTCTTC. Translation: CASSLEQNGYNEQFF. Filled out from reference TRBV7-2 and TRBJ2-1, the complete variable domain reads GAGVSQSPSNKVTEKGKDVELRCDPISGHTALYWYRQSLGQGLEFLIYFQGNSAPDKSGLPSDRFSAERTGGSVSTLTIQRTQQEDSAVYLCASSLEQNGYNEQFFGPGTRLTVL.

The chain joins TRBV6-1 to TRBJ2-5; 10 bases line up with TRBD2. The J segment lost 11 bases and the V segment lost 4 bases, leaving 22 bases of the junction unmatched. CDR3 length: 18 residues. The germline CDR1 and CDR2 sequences are MNHNS and SASEGT. The CDR3 nucleotides are TGTGCCAGCAGTGGGGCTAGCGGGGGCCGCCGAATCTACGATGAGCAGTACTTC. It codes for CASSGASGGRRIYDEQYF.

The chain has TRBV7-9 and TRBJ2-1; weak D call: TRBD1 (6 bases). The CDR3 spans 14 residues. Germline values: CDR1 SEHNR, CDR2 FQNEAQ (reference sequence). Trimming removed 1 base from V and 10 bases from J, with 14 bases in between. In nucleotides, the CDR3 is TGTGCCAGCAGCTTAGGTACAGGGTGGGGCGAGCAGTTCTTC. Encoded protein: CASSLGTGWGEQFF.

This clonotype was counted between two and nine times. This sequence joins TRBV7-2 and TRBJ2-7, with no clear D. The CDR3 consists of 14 residues. Germline CDR1 and CDR2: SGHTA and FQGNSA. Deletions cut 0 bases from V and 0 bases from J, with 6 bases between. The CDR3 loop reads CASSLAHASYEQYF. The CDR3 DNA reads as TGTGCCAGCAGCTTAGCCCATGCCTCCTACGAGCAGTACTTC. The variable domain in full, with the rest retrieved from reference TRBV7-2 and TRBJ2-7, is GAGVSQSPSNKVTEKGKDVELRCDPISGHTALYWYRQSLGQGLEFLIYFQGNSAPDKSGLPSDRFSAERTGGSVSTLTIQRTQQEDSAVYLCASSLAHASYEQYFGPGTRLTVT.

The sample holds a few counts of this clonotype. The chain uses TRBV3-1 and TRBJ2-1, with D possibly being TRBD1 (6 bases). CDR1 and CDR2 (germline): LGHDT, YNNKEL (reference sequence). Trimming left V 0 bases short and J 3 bases short, with 6 bases between. This CDR3 is built from 14 residues. CDR3 nucleotide sequence: TGTGCCAGCAGCCAAGAGACAGGCTACAATGAGCAGTTCTTC. Protein product: CASSQETGYNEQFF.

CDR3 DNA: TGTGCCAGCAGGTACCGGGACTACGGCGATCACGAGCAGTACTTC. Translating it yields CASRYRDYGDHEQYF. The rearrangement uses TRBV6-1 and TRBJ2-5, with TRBD2 matching over 7 bases. The J call may be incorrect, as the DNA end agrees better with TRBJ2-7. CDR1 and CDR2 (germline): MNHNS, SASEGT. There are 15 residues in the CDR3.

This chain uses TRBV2 with TRBJ1-2; possibly TRBD1 for D (6 bases). Trimming cost V 1 base and J 7 bases, with 10 bases left between them. The CDR3 totals 13 residues. Germline loops: CDR1 SNHLY, CDR2 FYNNEI. CDR3 in amino acids: CASSEDRAGGYTF. In DNA form, the CDR3 reads TGTGCCAGCAGTGAAGACAGGGCTGGTGGCTACACCTTC.